The sequence of this T cell receptor (beta chain) was determined in a study of control samples from healthy donors and cancer patients. Assay used: immunoSEQ multiplex PCR; TCRdb lists only in-frame clones, some missing. Of about 110,000 clones listed, 90% are singletons. The CDR3 consists of 13 residues. V dropped 3 bases and J dropped 2 bases, with 7 bases sitting between them. Germline V gene data show CDR1 as MDHEN and CDR2 as SYDVKM. Source material: blood. The TCR was taken from a human donor in good health. The donor label of this sample is uncertain. This chain uses TRBV28 with TRBJ1-2; D is perhaps TRBD1 (5 bases). The CDR3: CASSLGRNYGYTF. CDR3 in DNA: TGTGCCAGCAGTTTGGGACGGAACTATGGCTACACCTTC.